A single sample gave rise to the 30 T cell receptor beta chains below, sequenced in a study of blood T cell repertoires in COVID-19. The table came from immunoSEQ multiplex PCR; TCRdb's copy has only in-frame clones and leaves some out. The table has tens of thousands of clones, around 90% seen once. What was sequenced was peripheral blood. The receptors stem from a middle-aged man with active COVID-19.

The chain carries TRBV28 and TRBJ1-6, with D perhaps matching TRBD1 (5 bases). V was clipped by 6 bases and J by 4 bases, with 7 bases between them. Germline CDR1 MDHEN, CDR2 SYDVKM. The CDR3 runs to 13 residues. The CDR3 loop reads CASRTEYNSPLHF. As DNA, the CDR3 is TGTGCCAGCAGGACAGAATATAATTCACCCCTCCACTTT.

The chain uses TRBV11-3 and TRBJ2-3; D perhaps matches TRBD1 (6 bases). Germline CDR1 is SGHNT and CDR2 is YENEEA. The V end was cut by 1 base, the J end by 0 bases, with 20 bases between. The CDR3 sequence is 19 residues long. The CDR3 protein is CASSLGAPGHLTSTDTQYF. In DNA form, the CDR3 reads TGTGCCAGCAGCTTAGGGGCCCCGGGACACCTCACTAGCACAGATACGCAGTATTTT. Combining the CDR3 with reference TRBV11-3 and TRBJ2-3 gives the whole variable domain EAGVVQSPRYKIIEKKQPVAFWCNPISGHNTLYWYLQNLGQGPELLIRYENEEAVDDSQLPKDRFSAERLKGVDSTLKIQPAELGDSAVYLCASSLGAPGHLTSTDTQYFGPGTRLTVL.

J is TRBJ1-4 and V is TRBV9; maybe TRBD1 (5 bases). Germline CDR1 is SGDLS and CDR2 is YYNGEE. The CDR3 runs to 18 residues. The V end was cut by 2 bases, the J end by 0 bases, with 17 bases between. The CDR3 coding sequence is TGTGCCAGCAGCGTCGGTCAGGGCGGCGATGCAACTAATGAAAAACTGTTTTTT. Translated, it gives CASSVGQGGDATNEKLFF.

The V gene is TRBV7-2, the J gene TRBJ2-2; a possible D gene is TRBD2 (6 bases). With 2 bases removed from V and 2 bases from J, the gap between germline ends came to 12 bases. Germline CDR1 is SGHTA and CDR2 is FQGNSA. There are 16 residues in the CDR3. DNA for the CDR3: TGTGCCAGCAGCTTAAATGTAGCGGTCAACACCGGGGAGCTGTTTTTT. Protein product: CASSLNVAVNTGELFF.

The V call is TRBV11-2, the J call TRBJ2-1; TRBD2 matches at 12 bases. Germline V gives CDR1 SGHAT, CDR2 FQNNGV. The CDR3 is made up of 18 amino acids. V lost 6 bases, J lost 4 bases, and 13 bases stayed unmatched. The CDR3 loop reads CASREGLAGPGGYNEQFF. The CDR3 DNA is TGTGCCAGCAGAGAGGGACTAGCGGGCCCAGGGGGATACAATGAGCAGTTCTTC. Filled out from reference TRBV11-2 and TRBJ2-1, the complete variable domain reads EAGVAQSPRYKIIEKRQSVAFWCNPISGHATLYWYQQILGQGPKLLIQFQNNGVVDDSQLPKDRFSAERLKGVDSTLKIQPAKLEDSAVYLCASREGLAGPGGYNEQFFGPGTRLTVL.

The J gene is TRBJ2-6, the V gene TRBV30; 10 bases map to TRBD1. The CDR3 has 17 residues. The junction had 11 bases not matched to a gene; V was cut back by 7 bases and J by 2 bases. Germline values: CDR1 GTSNPN, CDR2 SVGIG (reference sequence). The CDR3 coding sequence is TGTGCCTTGTACCGGGACAGGGGAAGGGCTGGGGCCAACGTCCTGACTTTC. This sequence encodes CALYRDRGRAGANVLTF. Variable domain in full (rest from reference TRBV30 and TRBJ2-6): SQTIHQWPATLVQPVGSPLSLECTVEGTSNPNLYWYRQAAGRGLQLLFYSVGIGQISSEVPQNLSASRPQDRQFILSSKKLLLSDSGFYLCALYRDRGRAGANVLTFGAGSRLTVL.

The J gene is TRBJ1-5, the V gene TRBV10-3; the D gene is possibly TRBD1 (6 bases). Germline V gene data show CDR1 as ENHRY and CDR2 as SYGVKD. V lost 6 bases, J lost 2 bases, and 14 bases lay in between. The CDR3 totals 15 residues. CDR3 coding DNA: TGTGCCATCAGAACTGACAGGCGACGCAATCAGCCCCAGCATTTT. As protein: CAIRTDRRRNQPQHF.

This clone was detected only once. The rearrangement uses TRBV6-1 and TRBJ1-2, with 7 bases matching TRBD1. The trim removed 2 bases at V and 7 bases at J, leaving 7 bases unmatched. The CDR3 is 14 residues long. Germline V gene sequence: CDR1 MNHNS, CDR2 SASEGT. The CDR3, as DNA: TGTGCCAGCAGTGAAAGGGACAGATGGTCTGGCTACACCTTC. Translating gives CASSERDRWSGYTF.

The chain combines TRBV7-9 with TRBJ2-1; 7 bases fit TRBD1. Trimming at V came to 3 bases and at J to 7 bases, leaving 12 bases not matched to a gene. CDR1 is SEHNR and CDR2 is FQNEAQ in the germline V gene (reference sequence). This CDR3 has 16 amino acids. Here the CDR3 reads CASSFDPGQARNEQFF. The CDR3 DNA follows: TGTGCCAGCAGCTTCGACCCAGGACAGGCGAGGAATGAGCAGTTCTTC.

The genes are TRBV5-1 and TRBJ2-1; 13 bases agree with TRBD2. The CDR3 runs to 18 residues. Germline V gives CDR1 SGHRS, CDR2 YFSETQ. Trimming cost V 6 bases and J 9 bases; bases outside gene matches: 18. CDR3 protein: CASTPGLTSGRAQIEQFF. The DNA for the CDR3 is TGCGCCAGCACCCCAGGACTTACTAGCGGGAGGGCCCAAATTGAGCAGTTCTTC.

V is TRBV5-1 and J is TRBJ2-2, with a tentative D call TRBD1 (6 bases). Germline loops: CDR1 SGHRS, CDR2 YFSETQ. The CDR3 runs 16 residues. Trimming left V 2 bases short and J 3 bases short, with 14 bases between. The chain's CDR3 is CASSLQGSEDTGELFF. In DNA form, the CDR3 reads TGCGCCAGCAGCTTACAGGGAAGCGAGGACACCGGGGAGCTGTTTTTT.

Here the CDR3 reads CASSATGGVNEQFF. In DNA form, the CDR3 reads TGTGCCAGCAGCGCGACAGGGGGTGTGAATGAGCAGTTCTTC. This chain uses TRBV11-2 with TRBJ2-1, with TRBD1 identical over 9 bases. Losses at the gene ends were 5 bases for V and 7 bases for J; bases not matched to a gene: 6. The germline V gene has CDR1 SGHAT and CDR2 FQNNGV. The CDR3 runs 14 residues.

V is TRBV21-1 and J is TRBJ1-4; the table assigns TRBD1, which was not confirmed against the DNA. TRBV21-1 corresponds to a pseudogene. The CDR3 length is 19 residues. The CDR3 is CASSSKGRDRGCVCEKLFF. The CDR3 DNA reads TGTGCCAGCAGCTCCAAGGGCCGGGACAGGGGGTGTGTGTGTGAAAAACTGTTTTTT.

The chain couples TRBV4-1 to TRBJ1-4; D is undetermined. Germline-derived CDR1 and CDR2 are MGHRA and YSYEKL. V shed 2 bases and J shed 0 bases, with 10 bases lying between them. This CDR3 is built from 16 residues. The CDR3 reads CASSQNAGTTNEKLFF. CDR3 sequence (DNA): TGCGCCAGCAGCCAAAATGCAGGAACAACTAATGAAAAACTGTTTTTT.

This chain joins TRBV6-5 and TRBJ2-5; 12 nucleotides line up with TRBD2. The V and J ends lost 6 bases and 2 bases, in that order; junction bases with no gene match: 4. This CDR3 has 15 residues. Germline values: CDR1 MNHEY, CDR2 SVGAGI. The CDR3 is CASSSTSGRQETQYF. CDR3 bases: TGTGCCAGCAGCTCCACTAGCGGGAGGCAAGAGACCCAGTACTTC.

This chain uses TRBV6-2 or TRBV6-3 with TRBJ2-7, with 9 positions matching TRBD2. From germline, CDR1 is MNHEY and CDR2 SVGEGT. This CDR3 has 16 residues. J lost 0 bases, V lost 5 bases, and 8 bases had no gene match. Written as DNA, the CDR3 is TGTGCCAGCAGTGCCCCTTTTAGCGGGAGCTCCTACGAGCAGTACTTC. Its translation is CASSAPFSGSSYEQYF.

CDR3 coding DNA: TGTGCCAGCAGTTACTCTTCGGACTCCAAAAACATTCAGTACTTC. Amino acids: CASSYSSDSKNIQYF. The chain recombines TRBV6-2 or TRBV6-3 with TRBJ2-4; D is possibly TRBD2 (5 bases). The V end lost 0 bases, the J end lost 2 bases, and 8 bases lay between the germline ends. The CDR3 has 15 residues. Germline values: CDR1 MNHEY, CDR2 SVGEGT.

The chain is built from TRBV19 and TRBJ2-1; TRBD2 aligns across 8 bases. This CDR3 contains 15 residues. Per germline, CDR1 LNHDA and CDR2 SQIVND (reference sequence). The V segment lost 1 base and the J segment 7 bases; nucleotides outside the gene matches: 6. CDR3 nucleotides: TGTGCCAGTAGTATAGTAAGCGGGAGTTTAAATGAGCAGTTCTTC. Translation: CASSIVSGSLNEQFF.

The chain carries TRBV19 and TRBJ2-2; 7 bases align to TRBD2. CDR1 is LNHDA, CDR2 SQIVND, per germline (reference sequence). After removal of 6 bases from V and 3 bases from J, the junction contained 7 bases not matched to a gene. This CDR3 has 15 residues. The CDR3, as DNA: TGTGCCAGTAGAGTCGGCGGGGGTTACACCGGGGAGCTGTTTTTT. Protein product: CASRVGGGYTGELFF.

This chain joins TRBV9 and TRBJ2-1; D remains unclear. The ends were cut back, 0 bases at V and 0 bases at J, with 13 bases in the middle. CDR3 length: 17 residues. In germline, CDR1 is SGDLS, CDR2 YYNGEE. The CDR3 DNA follows: TGTGCCAGCAGCGTAGACCCGGCAGGTTCCTCCTACAATGAGCAGTTCTTC. Translation gives CASSVDPAGSSYNEQFF. Full variable domain (missing parts from reference TRBV9 and TRBJ2-1): DSGVTQTPKHLITATGQRVTLRCSPRSGDLSVYWYQQSLDQGLQFLIQYYNGEERAKGNILERFSAQQFPDLHSELNLSSLELGDSALYFCASSVDPAGSSYNEQFFGPGTRLTVL.

This clone came up once. The chain joins TRBV2 to TRBJ1-5, with 7 bases aligning to TRBD1. The germline CDR1 and CDR2 sequences are SNHLY and FYNNEI. With 8 bases clipped from V and 3 bases from J, the junction kept 7 bases outside the gene matches. The CDR3 has 14 residues. The CDR3 DNA is TGTGCCAGCGGTAACAGGGGAGTCAATCAGCCCCAGCATTTT. Its translation is CASGNRGVNQPQHF.

This sequence joins TRBV5-4 and TRBJ2-5; TRBD2 might be the D (6 bases). CDR1 and CDR2 (germline): SGHNT, YYREEE (reference sequence). V was shortened by 2 bases and J by 4 bases, with 27 bases between the two germline ends. CDR3 length equals 19 residues. The CDR3 spells CASSFRPGVTPGLGETQYF. The CDR3 DNA follows: TGTGCCAGCAGCTTCCGTCCGGGGGTAACCCCGGGATTGGGAGAGACCCAGTACTTC.

The chain employs TRBV6-6 and TRBJ2-7, with 8 bases matching TRBD1. Trimming took 3 bases from V and 5 from J; bases not matched to a gene: 3. CDR3 length equals 13 residues. Germline V gene sequence: CDR1 MNHNY, CDR2 SVGAGI (reference sequence). CDR3 region: CASSYVRGHEQYF. The CDR3 region has the DNA TGTGCCAGCAGTTATGTCAGGGGGCACGAGCAGTACTTC.

This clone was recorded once. The DNA of the CDR3 is TGTGCCAGCATGCTCGGACTCAGCTCCTACGAGCAGTACTTC. It specifies CASMLGLSSYEQYF. The gene calls are TRBV2 and TRBJ2-7; D perhaps matches TRBD2 (5 bases). The CDR3 runs 14 residues. CDR1 and CDR2 (germline): SNHLY, FYNNEI. V was shortened by 7 bases and J by 0 bases, with 13 bases between the two germline ends.

This clone was seen only once. CDR3 in amino acids: CAIRQGPYGYTF. Written as DNA, the CDR3 is TGTGCCATCCGACAGGGACCTTATGGCTACACCTTC. The rearrangement uses TRBV12-3 or TRBV12-4 and TRBJ1-2; 7 nucleotides agree with TRBD1. V lost 10 bases and J lost 5; bases outside the gene matches: 7. The length of the CDR3 is 12 residues.

The chain has TRBV30 and TRBJ1-1; tentative D call: TRBD1 (5 bases). V lost 1 base and J 9 bases, leaving 21 bases between the germline ends. The CDR3 length is 15 residues. The germline V gene has CDR1 GTSNPN and CDR2 SVGIG (reference sequence). The CDR3 is CAWSARGGITAQAFF. DNA of the CDR3: TGTGCCTGGAGTGCCCGGGGGGGGATAACGGCCCAAGCTTTCTTT.

The chain links TRBV5-8 to TRBJ1-5, with a possible D match to TRBD1 (5 bases). Germline V CDR1 and CDR2: SGHTS, YDEGEE. There are 14 residues in the CDR3. Trimming cost V 4 bases and J 7 bases, with 15 bases left between them. CDR3 nucleotides: TGTGCCAGCAGCACCGGTAGGGGCCCCCAGCCCCAGCATTTT. Its translation: CASSTGRGPQPQHF. The variable domain in full, completed from reference TRBV5-8 and TRBJ1-5, reads EAGVTQSPTHLIKTRGQQATLRCSPISGHTSVYWYQQALGLGLQFLLWYDEGEERNRGNFPPRFSGRQFPNYSSELNVNALELEDSALYLCASSTGRGPQPQHFGDGTRLSIL.

This sequence joins TRBV7-8 and TRBJ2-5; the match to TRBD2 covers 14 bases. Germline V CDR1 and CDR2: SGHVS, FQNEAQ. The CDR3 runs to 16 residues. V was clipped by 1 base and J by 4 bases; unmatched bases: 2. The DNA of the CDR3 is TGTGCCAGCAGCTTAGGACTAGCGGGGGGGCTAGAGACCCAGTACTTC. It yields the protein CASSLGLAGGLETQYF.

The J gene is TRBJ1-6, the V gene TRBV5-4, with 7 bases fitting TRBD1. The CDR3 loop spans 16 amino acids. CDR1 and CDR2 (germline): SGHNT, YYREEE (reference sequence). V dropped 4 bases and J dropped 7; count of bases not matched to a gene: 11. The CDR3 DNA follows: TGTGCCAGCAGCGCGGACAGGAGGAGTTCGAATTCACCCCTCCACTTT. Its protein product is CASSADRRSSNSPLHF.

The V gene is TRBV10-3, the J gene TRBJ1-1; 7 positions match TRBD1. The CDR3 is made up of 14 amino acids. Germline V gene lookup returns CDR1 ENHRY and CDR2 SYGVKD. V trimming: 6 bases; J trimming: 1 base; junction bases outside the gene matches: 5. This chain's CDR3 is CAISDGQANTEAFF. In nucleotides, the CDR3 is TGTGCCATCAGCGACGGACAGGCGAACACTGAAGCTTTCTTT.